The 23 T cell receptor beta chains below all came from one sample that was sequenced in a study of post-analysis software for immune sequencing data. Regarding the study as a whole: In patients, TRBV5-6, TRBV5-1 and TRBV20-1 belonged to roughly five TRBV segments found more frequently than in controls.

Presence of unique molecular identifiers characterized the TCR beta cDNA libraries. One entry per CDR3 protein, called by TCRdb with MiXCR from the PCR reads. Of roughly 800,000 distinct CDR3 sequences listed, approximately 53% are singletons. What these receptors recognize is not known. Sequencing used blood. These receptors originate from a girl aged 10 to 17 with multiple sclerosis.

The CDR3 is CASSTGTARSEQYF. CDR3 bases: TGTGCCAGCAGCACCGGGACAGCGAGGTCCGAGCAGTACTTC. The V call is TRBV14, the J call TRBJ2-7; 7 bases align to TRBD1. The CDR3 totals 14 residues. Germline V gene lookup returns CDR1 SGHDN and CDR2 FVKESK. Unmatched junction bases numbered 10, after V lost 5 bases and J lost 6 bases.

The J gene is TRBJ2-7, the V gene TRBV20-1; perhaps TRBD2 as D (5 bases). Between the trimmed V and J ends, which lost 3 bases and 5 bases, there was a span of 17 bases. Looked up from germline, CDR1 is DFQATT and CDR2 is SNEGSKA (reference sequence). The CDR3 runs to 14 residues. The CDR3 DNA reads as TGCAGTGCTAGCTCTAGCTGGAGTAGGCACGAGCAGTACTTC. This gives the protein CSASSSWSRHEQYF.

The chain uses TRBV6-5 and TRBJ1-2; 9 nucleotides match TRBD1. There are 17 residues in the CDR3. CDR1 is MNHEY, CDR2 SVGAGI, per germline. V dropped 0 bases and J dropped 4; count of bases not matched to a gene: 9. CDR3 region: CASSYSRPGQGIYGYTF. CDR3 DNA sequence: TGTGCCAGCAGTTACTCCCGACCGGGACAGGGCATCTATGGCTACACCTTC.

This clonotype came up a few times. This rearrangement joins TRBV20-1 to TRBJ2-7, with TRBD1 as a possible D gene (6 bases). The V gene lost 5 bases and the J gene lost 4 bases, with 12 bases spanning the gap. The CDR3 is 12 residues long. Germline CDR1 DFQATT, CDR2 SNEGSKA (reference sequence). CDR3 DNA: TGCAGTGCTTCCAGGGACATTTACGAGCAGTACTTC. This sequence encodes CSASRDIYEQYF.

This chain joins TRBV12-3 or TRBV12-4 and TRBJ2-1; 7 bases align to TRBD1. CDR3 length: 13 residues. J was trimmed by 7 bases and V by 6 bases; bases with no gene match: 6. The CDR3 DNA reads TGTGCCAGCAGCCCCAAGACAGGGAATGAGCAGTTCTTC. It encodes CASSPKTGNEQFF.

The CDR3 coding sequence is TGCAGTGCCAGATCTACTCTAGCGGGGGGCACCTACGAGCAGTACTTC. Translation: CSARSTLAGGTYEQYF. The V and J genes are TRBV20-1 and TRBJ2-5; 11 bases line up with TRBD2. Gene TRBJ2-7 matches the end of the DNA better, so the J call may be wrong. This CDR3 comprises 16 residues. The germline CDR1 and CDR2 sequences are DFQATT and SNEGSKA (reference sequence).

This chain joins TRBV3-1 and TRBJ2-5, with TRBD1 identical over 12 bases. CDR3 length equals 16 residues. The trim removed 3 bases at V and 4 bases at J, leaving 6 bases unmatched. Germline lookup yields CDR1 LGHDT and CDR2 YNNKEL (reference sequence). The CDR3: CASSHEGQGARETQYF. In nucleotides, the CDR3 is TGTGCCAGCAGCCACGAGGGACAGGGGGCCCGAGAGACCCAGTACTTC.

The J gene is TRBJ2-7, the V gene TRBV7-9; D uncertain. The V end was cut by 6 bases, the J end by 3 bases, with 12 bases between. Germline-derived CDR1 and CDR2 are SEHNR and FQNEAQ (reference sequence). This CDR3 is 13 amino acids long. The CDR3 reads CASRGPNLYEQYF. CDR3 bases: TGTGCCAGCAGGGGCCCCAACCTCTACGAGCAGTACTTC. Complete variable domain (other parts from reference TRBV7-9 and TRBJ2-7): DTGVSQNPRHKITKRGQNVTFRCDPISEHNRLYWYRQTLGQGPEFLTYFQNEAQLEKSRLLSDRFSAERPKGSFSTLEIQRTEQGDSAMYLCASRGPNLYEQYFGPGTRLTVT.

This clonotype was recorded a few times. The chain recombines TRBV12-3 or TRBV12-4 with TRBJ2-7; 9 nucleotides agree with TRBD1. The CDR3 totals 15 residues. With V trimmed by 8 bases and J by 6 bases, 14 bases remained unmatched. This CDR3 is CASGRGDRESSEQYF. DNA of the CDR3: TGTGCCAGCGGTAGGGGGGACAGGGAATCGAGCGAGCAGTACTTC.

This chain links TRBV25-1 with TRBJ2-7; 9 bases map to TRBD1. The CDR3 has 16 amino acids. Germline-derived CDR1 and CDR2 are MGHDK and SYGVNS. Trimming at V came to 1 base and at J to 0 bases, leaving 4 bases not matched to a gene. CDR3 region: CASSEFRGQGSYEQYF. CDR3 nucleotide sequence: TGTGCCAGCAGTGAATTCAGGGGACAGGGCTCCTACGAGCAGTACTTC.

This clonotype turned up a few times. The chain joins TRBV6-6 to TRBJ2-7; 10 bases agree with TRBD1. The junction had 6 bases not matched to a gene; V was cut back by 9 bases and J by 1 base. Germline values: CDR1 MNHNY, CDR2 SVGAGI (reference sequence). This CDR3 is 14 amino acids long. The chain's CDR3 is CASKGQGPSYEQYF. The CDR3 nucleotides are TGTGCCAGTAAGGGACAGGGGCCTTCCTACGAGCAGTACTTC.

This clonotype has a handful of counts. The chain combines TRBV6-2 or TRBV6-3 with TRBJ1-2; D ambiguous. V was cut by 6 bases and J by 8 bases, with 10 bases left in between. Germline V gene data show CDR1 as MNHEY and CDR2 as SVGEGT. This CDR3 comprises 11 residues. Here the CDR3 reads CASSQSKGYTF. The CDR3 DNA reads TGTGCCAGCAGCCAATCCAAGGGCTACACCTTC.

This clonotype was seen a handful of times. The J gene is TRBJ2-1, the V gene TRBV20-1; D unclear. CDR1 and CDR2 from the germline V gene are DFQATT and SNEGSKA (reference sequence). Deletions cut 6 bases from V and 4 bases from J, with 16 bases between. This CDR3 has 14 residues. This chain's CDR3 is CSANPDGTYNEQFF. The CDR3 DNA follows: TGCAGTGCCAACCCCGACGGAACTTACAATGAGCAGTTCTTC.

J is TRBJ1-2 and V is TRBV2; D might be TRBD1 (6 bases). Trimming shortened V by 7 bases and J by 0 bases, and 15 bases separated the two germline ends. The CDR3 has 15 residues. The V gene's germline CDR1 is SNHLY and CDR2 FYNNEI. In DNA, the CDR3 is TGTGCCAGCACCCGGACAGCTCCTACTAACTATGGCTACACCTTC. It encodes CASTRTAPTNYGYTF. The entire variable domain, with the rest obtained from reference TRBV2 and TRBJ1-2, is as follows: EPEVTQTPSHQVTQMGQEVILRCVPISNHLYFYWYRQILGQKVEFLVSFYNNEISEKSEIFDDQFSVERPDGSNFTLKIRSTKLEDSAMYFCASTRTAPTNYGYTFGSGTRLTVV.

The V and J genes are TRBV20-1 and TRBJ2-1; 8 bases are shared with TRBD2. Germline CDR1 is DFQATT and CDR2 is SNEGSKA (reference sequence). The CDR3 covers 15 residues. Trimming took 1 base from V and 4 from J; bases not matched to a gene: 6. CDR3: CSARAGGPKYNEQFF. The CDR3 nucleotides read TGCAGTGCTAGAGCGGGAGGGCCGAAATACAATGAGCAGTTCTTC.

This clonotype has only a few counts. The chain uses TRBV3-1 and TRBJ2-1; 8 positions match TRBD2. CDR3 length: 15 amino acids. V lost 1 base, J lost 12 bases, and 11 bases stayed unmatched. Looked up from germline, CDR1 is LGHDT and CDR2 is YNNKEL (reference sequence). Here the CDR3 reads CASSQAAGGRGGQFF. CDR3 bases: TGTGCCAGCAGCCAAGCGGCGGGGGGCCGCGGAGGGCAGTTCTTC.

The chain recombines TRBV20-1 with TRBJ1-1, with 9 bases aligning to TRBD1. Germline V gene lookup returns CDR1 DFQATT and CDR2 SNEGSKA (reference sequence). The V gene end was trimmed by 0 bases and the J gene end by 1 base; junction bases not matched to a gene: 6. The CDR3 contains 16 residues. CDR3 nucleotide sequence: TGCAGTGCTAGAGATATTACAGGGGGCTGGAACACTGAAGCTTTCTTT. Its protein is CSARDITGGWNTEAFF.

This chain's CDR3 is CASSQDLITGTQETQYF. Here the CDR3 DNA reads TGCGCCAGCAGCCAAGATCTTATTACCGGGACCCAAGAGACCCAGTACTTC. The J gene is TRBJ2-5, the V gene TRBV4-1; perhaps D is TRBD1 or TRBD2 (5 bases each). Trimming stripped 0 bases from V and 1 base from J, with 15 bases between. Per the germline V gene, CDR1 is MGHRA and CDR2 is YSYEKL. The CDR3 consists of 17 residues.

CDR3 sequence: CASRLGTAFRELFF. CDR3 sequence (DNA): TGTGCCAGCAGACTTGGGACTGCCTTTAGGGAGCTGTTTTTT. The chain combines TRBV12-3 or TRBV12-4 with TRBJ2-2; TRBD2 is a possible D gene (6 bases). This CDR3 has 14 residues. V was clipped by 6 bases and J by 9 bases, with 17 bases between them.

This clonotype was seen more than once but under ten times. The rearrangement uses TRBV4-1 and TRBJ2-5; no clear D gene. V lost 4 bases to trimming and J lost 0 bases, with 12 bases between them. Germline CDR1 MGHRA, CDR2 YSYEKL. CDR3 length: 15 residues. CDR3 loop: CASSLLATDQETQYF. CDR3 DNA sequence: TGCGCCAGCAGCCTACTGGCGACGGACCAAGAGACCCAGTACTTC.

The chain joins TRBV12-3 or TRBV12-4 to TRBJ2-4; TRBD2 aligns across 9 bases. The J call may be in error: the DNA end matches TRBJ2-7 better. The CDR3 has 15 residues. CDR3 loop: CATVKASGGHDEQYF. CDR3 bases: TGTGCCACCGTAAAAGCCAGCGGGGGGCACGACGAGCAGTACTTC.

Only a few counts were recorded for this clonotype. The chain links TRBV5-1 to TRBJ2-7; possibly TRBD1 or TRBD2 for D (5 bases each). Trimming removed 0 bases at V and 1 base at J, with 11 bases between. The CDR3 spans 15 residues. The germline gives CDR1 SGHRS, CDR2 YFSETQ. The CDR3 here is CASSLDRGSSYEQYF. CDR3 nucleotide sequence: TGCGCCAGCAGCTTGGATCGGGGCAGTTCCTACGAGCAGTACTTC. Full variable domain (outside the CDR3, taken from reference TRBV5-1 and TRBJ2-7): KAGVTQTPRYLIKTRGQQVTLSCSPISGHRSVSWYQQTPGQGLQFLFEYFSETQRNKGNFPGRFSGRQFSNSRSEMNVSTLELGDSALYLCASSLDRGSSYEQYFGPGTRLTVT.

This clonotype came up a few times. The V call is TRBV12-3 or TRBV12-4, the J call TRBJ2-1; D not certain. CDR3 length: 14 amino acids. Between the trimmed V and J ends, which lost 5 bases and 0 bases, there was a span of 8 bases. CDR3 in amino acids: CASSPDRSYNEQFF. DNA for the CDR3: TGTGCCAGCAGTCCCGACCGCTCCTACAATGAGCAGTTCTTC.